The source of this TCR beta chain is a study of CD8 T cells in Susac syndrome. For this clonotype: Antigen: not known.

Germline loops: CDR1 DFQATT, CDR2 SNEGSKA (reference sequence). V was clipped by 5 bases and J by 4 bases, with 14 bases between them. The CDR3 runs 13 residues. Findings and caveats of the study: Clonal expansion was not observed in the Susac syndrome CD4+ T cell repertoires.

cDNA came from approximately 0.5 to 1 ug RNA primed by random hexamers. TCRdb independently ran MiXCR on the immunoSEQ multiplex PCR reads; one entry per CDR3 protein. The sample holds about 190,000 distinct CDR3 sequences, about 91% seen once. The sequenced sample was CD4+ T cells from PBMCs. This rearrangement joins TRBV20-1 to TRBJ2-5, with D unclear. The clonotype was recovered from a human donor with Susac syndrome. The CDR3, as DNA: TGCAGTGCTGCCCAAGATGATCGAGAGACCCAGTACTTC. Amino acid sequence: CSAAQDDRETQYF.